The 21 T cell receptor beta chains below all came from one sample that was sequenced in a study of T cell repertoires in cytomegalovirus infection (dated by TCRdb to about 2019). The run used an Illumina HiSeq 1500. Using fastp trimming at Q25 and MiXCR clonotype assembly, TCRdb reanalyzed the public sequencing data and kept in-frame beta chains. For every CDR3 protein sequence, its rows merge into one entry that carries the most common genes and DNA. The sample table holds 700,000 to 950,000 distinct CDR3 sequences, of which about 33% were seen once. Around an eighth of the sample goes to the ten largest clones. Their antigen targets remain unknown. This specimen's treatment or condition label, per the study, means: in vitro stimulation with specific CMV peptide epitopes to enrich CMV-specific T cells. The sequencing here drew on cultured CD8+ T cells from PBMCs, taken from culture after CMV antigen stimulation. The receptors come from a human donor in good health (CMV status not recorded). Some clones in this sample may be carry-over from other donors' samples.

The table lists this clonotype with a few counts. This CDR3 reads CASSYGHVSYEQYV. For the CDR3, the DNA is TGTGCCAGCAGTTACGGACACGTCTCCTACGAGCAGTACGTC. The J gene is TRBJ2-7, the V gene TRBV6-2 or TRBV6-3; the D gene is possibly TRBD1 (5 bases). CDR1 and CDR2 (germline): MNHEY, SVGEGT. V lost 2 bases, J lost 0 bases, and 8 bases lay in between. The CDR3 is made up of 14 amino acids.

The V gene is TRBV25-1, the J gene TRBJ2-2; D is unresolved. This CDR3 is 13 amino acids long. Germline CDR1 reads MGHDK; CDR2 reads SYGVNS. V gave up 0 bases and J gave up 2 bases, with 1 base separating them. The CDR3 here is CASSEYNTGELFF. The CDR3, as DNA: TGTGCCAGCAGTGAATATAACACCGGGGAGCTGTTTTTT.

The J gene is TRBJ2-2, the V gene TRBV6-1, with unresolved D. V lost 2 bases, J lost 0 bases, and 7 bases lay in between. The CDR3 runs to 15 residues. Germline-derived CDR1 and CDR2 are MNHNS and SASEGT. In DNA form, the CDR3 reads TGTGCCAGCAGTGAACTCCGTGCGAACACCGGGGAGCTGTTTTTT. Its protein product is CASSELRANTGELFF.

The chain is built from TRBV7-9 and TRBJ1-2, with D perhaps matching TRBD1 (6 bases). The CDR3 covers 16 residues. CDR1 SEHNR and CDR2 FQNEAQ come from the germline V gene (reference sequence). Between the trimmed V and J ends, which lost 5 bases and 6 bases, there was a span of 22 bases. CDR3 sequence (DNA): TGTGCCAGCAGCCAAACCTCACAGGGTGGAGCGAATGGCTACACCTTC. Residues: CASSQTSQGGANGYTF.

This clonotype was seen more than once but under ten times. The CDR3 DNA sequence: TGTGCCACCAGCAGAGATCAAGCGGCTAGCACAGATACGCAGTATTTT. Its translation: CATSRDQAASTDTQYF. The rearrangement links TRBV15 to TRBJ2-3, with a weak D call TRBD2 (5 bases). CDR1 is LNHNV and CDR2 is YYDKDF in the germline V gene (reference sequence). This CDR3 is built from 16 residues. Trimming pared 0 bases from V and 0 bases from J, leaving 10 bases between.

V is TRBV15 and J is TRBJ2-3; no firm D call. V shed 4 bases and J shed 1 base, with 9 bases lying between them. Germline assignment: CDR1 LNHNV and CDR2 YYDKDF (reference sequence). CDR3 size: 14 residues. In DNA form, the CDR3 reads TGTGCCACCAGCATGGCAGGCCGCACAGATACGCAGTATTTT. Its protein product is CATSMAGRTDTQYF.

The rearrangement uses TRBV12-3 or TRBV12-4 and TRBJ2-3, with a tentative D call TRBD1 (5 bases). Deletions cut 5 bases from V and 2 bases from J, with 14 bases between. The CDR3 runs 15 residues. CDR3 in amino acids: CASSQLQGITDTQYF. The CDR3 DNA reads TGTGCCAGCAGTCAGCTCCAGGGCATCACAGATACGCAGTATTTT.

V and J are TRBV7-9 and TRBJ2-3, with a weak D call TRBD2 (6 bases). CDR1 is SEHNR, CDR2 FQNEAQ, per germline (reference sequence). This CDR3 has 23 residues. Between the trimmed V and J ends, which lost 1 base and 5 bases, there was a span of 37 bases. CDR3 bases: TGTGCCAGCAGCTTAGACGCGGTGGAGCAAAAACGGACTACAACCCTTCAGGGAGATACGCAGTATTTT. It translates to CASSLDAVEQKRTTTLQGDTQYF.

The chain recombines TRBV10-3 with TRBJ2-1; 11 nucleotides line up with TRBD2. Germline CDR1 reads ENHRY; CDR2 reads SYGVKD. V lost 4 bases to trimming and J lost 4 bases; unmatched junction nucleotides: 6. This CDR3 contains 16 residues. The CDR3 DNA sequence: TGTGCCATCAGTGCGGCGGGGACTAGCGGTTACAATGAGCAGTTCTTC. As protein: CAISAAGTSGYNEQFF.

In its sample, this clonotype was seen many times. This sequence joins TRBV7-2 and TRBJ2-3; 9 bases map to TRBD2. CDR1 is SGHTA and CDR2 is FQGNSA in the germline V gene. The CDR3 runs 14 residues. V dropped 5 bases and J dropped 5; count of bases not matched to a gene: 5. CDR3 nucleotides: TGTGCCAGCAGCGGAGCGGGGGGAGGAGATACGCAGTATTTT. Residues: CASSGAGGGDTQYF.

This sequence joins TRBV19 and TRBJ1-2; D remains unclear. Trimming removed 1 base at V and 6 bases at J, with 3 bases between. CDR1 and CDR2 (germline): LNHDA, SQIVND (reference sequence). The CDR3 extends over 11 amino acids. CDR3 bases: TGTGCCAGTAGTATAGCCAATGGCTACACCTTC. This gives the protein CASSIANGYTF.

CDR3 DNA sequence: TGTGCCAGCAGCCAAGGACAGGGGGCGAGTGATACGCAGTATTTT. Protein sequence: CASSQGQGASDTQYF. The rearrangement uses TRBV14 and TRBJ2-3, with 10 bases matching TRBD1. CDR1 and CDR2 (germline): SGHDN, FVKESK. V shed 1 base and J 6 bases; nucleotides not matched to a gene: 4. The CDR3 consists of 15 residues.

The rearrangement joins TRBV6-5 to TRBJ1-2, with D unresolved. V was clipped by 0 bases and J by 7 bases, with 9 bases between them. The V gene's germline CDR1 is MNHEY and CDR2 SVGAGI. The CDR3 is 13 residues long. This CDR3 reads CASSYSVAGGYTF. Here the CDR3 DNA reads TGTGCCAGCAGTTACTCGGTCGCAGGTGGCTACACCTTC.

This clonotype has just a few counts. This chain joins TRBV20-1 and TRBJ2-7, with D tentatively TRBD1 (6 bases). Germline V gene lookup returns CDR1 DFQATT and CDR2 SNEGSKA (reference sequence). Trimming took off 3 bases at V and 3 bases at J, with 18 bases between the two ends. CDR3 length equals 15 residues. CDR3 loop: CSASSLNHRVYEQYF. DNA of the CDR3: TGCAGTGCTAGCAGTTTGAATCACAGGGTCTACGAGCAGTACTTC.

This clonotype has a count of ten or more. In DNA, the CDR3 is TGTGCCAGCAGTTACGCAGAGGCCGTTGGTTCCAACACCGGGGAGCTGTTTTTT. Residues: CASSYAEAVGSNTGELFF. The rearrangement links TRBV6-5 to TRBJ2-2; D unresolved. V was shortened by 2 bases and J by 2 bases, with 18 bases between the two germline ends. CDR3 size: 18 residues. In germline, CDR1 is MNHEY, CDR2 SVGAGI.

This clonotype has just a few counts. This chain links TRBV2 with TRBJ2-1; D unresolved. Deletions cut 1 base from V and 6 bases from J, with 10 bases between. The CDR3 is 14 residues long. The germline V gene encodes CDR1 SNHLY and CDR2 FYNNEI. CDR3 nucleotide sequence: TGTGCCAGCAGTGAAGTTGTGTTTCCCAATGAGCAGTTCTTC. Protein: CASSEVVFPNEQFF.

This clonotype was counted a few times. Written as DNA, the CDR3 is TGCAGTGCCGACACGCAGGGGTTGGCGACTGAAGCTTTCTTT. Encoded protein: CSADTQGLATEAFF. This chain links TRBV20-1 with TRBJ1-1; weak D call: TRBD1 (6 bases). Germline V CDR1 and CDR2: DFQATT, SNEGSKA (reference sequence). Trimming pared 6 bases from V and 5 bases from J, leaving 19 bases between. The CDR3 contains 14 residues.

Only a few counts were recorded for this clonotype. This rearrangement joins TRBV7-6 to TRBJ2-1; 9 positions agree with TRBD1. Germline-derived CDR1 and CDR2 are SGHVS and FNYEAQ. The CDR3 contains 15 residues. Trimming cost V 7 bases and J 5 bases; bases outside gene matches: 9. CDR3 protein: CASTPGTGKNNEQFF. The CDR3 region has the DNA TGTGCCAGCACCCCCGGGACAGGGAAAAACAATGAGCAGTTCTTC.

This chain uses TRBV15 with TRBJ1-5, with 10 bases matching TRBD1. In germline, CDR1 is LNHNV, CDR2 YYDKDF (reference sequence). The CDR3 length is 18 residues. Trimming at V came to 0 bases and at J to 5 bases, leaving 10 bases not matched to a gene. CDR3 bases: TGTGCCACCAGCAGAGATCCCCGACAGGGGGCTGTGGATCAGCCCCAGCATTTT. Protein sequence: CATSRDPRQGAVDQPQHF.

This clonotype was counted between two and nine times. The genes are TRBV12-3 or TRBV12-4 and TRBJ2-4, with TRBD2 identical over 14 bases. Trimming cost V 6 bases and J 0 bases; bases outside gene matches: 7. The CDR3 spans 18 residues. This CDR3 is CASSPGLAGGLAKNIQYF. CDR3 in DNA: TGTGCCAGCAGCCCAGGACTAGCGGGGGGACTAGCCAAAAACATTCAGTACTTC.

The chain has TRBV2 and TRBJ2-2; no definite D call. The V and J ends lost 8 bases and 2 bases respectively, with 9 bases between them. The germline V gene encodes CDR1 SNHLY and CDR2 FYNNEI. This CDR3 comprises 13 residues. CDR3: CASQRPNTGELFF. The CDR3 DNA follows: TGTGCCAGCCAAAGACCTAACACCGGGGAGCTGTTTTTT. Based on the CDR3 plus reference TRBV2 and TRBJ2-2, the full variable domain is EPEVTQTPSHQVTQMGQEVILRCVPISNHLYFYWYRQILGQKVEFLVSFYNNEISEKSEIFDDQFSVERPDGSNFTLKIRSTKLEDSAMYFCASQRPNTGELFFGEGSRLTVL.